These 16 T cell receptor beta chains were all obtained from the same sample, sequenced in a study of OX40 agonist ivuxolimab in advanced cancers. The protocol was immunoSEQ multiplex PCR, while the TCRdb copy is restricted to in-frame clones and leaves out a portion. This table holds around 50,000 clones, 70% to 90% found once. The specimen comprised CD4+ or CD8+ T cells sorted from blood, sampled in a trial of the OX40 agonist ivuxolimab. These receptor sequences come from an adult with an advanced solid tumor such as melanoma, head and neck, liver or kidney cancer.

The chain recombines TRBV7-2 with TRBJ1-2; 7 nucleotides agree with TRBD1. CDR1 is SGHTA, CDR2 FQGNSA, per germline. The CDR3 is made up of 15 amino acids. V was clipped by 5 bases and J by 0 bases; unmatched bases: 6. CDR3 sequence (DNA): TGTGCCAGCAGCACGGGACAGCTGTCTAACTATGGCTACACCTTC. Protein sequence: CASSTGQLSNYGYTF.

V usage is TRBV11-3 and J usage is TRBJ2-2; 9 bases match TRBD1. The CDR3 length is 16 residues. Germline-derived CDR1 and CDR2 are SGHNT and YENEEA. V trimming: 1 base; J trimming: 5 bases; junction bases outside the gene matches: 5. CDR3 in amino acids: CASSLADRGETGELFF. The CDR3 DNA is TGTGCCAGCAGCTTAGCGGACAGGGGAGAAACCGGGGAGCTGTTTTTT.

The rearrangement links TRBV10-1 to TRBJ2-1; TRBD2 matches 8 bases. The germline V gene encodes CDR1 WNHNN and CDR2 SYGVQD (reference sequence). V was pared by 0 bases and J by 7 bases, with 11 bases of the junction left unmatched. The CDR3 has 17 residues. The CDR3 region is CASSESVAGLGRNEQFF. The DNA of the CDR3 is TGCGCCAGCAGTGAGTCGGTAGCGGGGCTAGGAAGGAATGAGCAGTTCTTC.

The rearrangement links TRBV5-5 to TRBJ2-2; D is ambiguous. In germline, CDR1 is SGHKS, CDR2 YYEKEE (reference sequence). The CDR3 is 14 residues long. Trimming left V 0 bases short and J 2 bases short, with 5 bases between. The chain's CDR3 is CASSLGGNTGELFF. CDR3 DNA: TGTGCCAGCAGCTTGGGCGGTAACACCGGGGAGCTGTTTTTT.

The chain carries TRBV7-8 and TRBJ2-7; no reliable D call. V was shortened by 0 bases and J by 1 base, with 13 bases between the two germline ends. The CDR3 totals 16 residues. In germline, CDR1 is SGHVS, CDR2 FQNEAQ. CDR3 DNA: TGTGCCAGCAGCTTAGCAGGCCCCGCATTATCCTACGAGCAGTACTTC. Protein sequence: CASSLAGPALSYEQYF.

CDR3 loop: CASSSLPQLGGNTIYF. DNA for the CDR3: TGTGCCAGCAGCTCACTCCCCCAACTAGGTGGAAACACCATATATTTT. The V gene is TRBV5-6, the J gene TRBJ1-3; D call uncertain. Trimming removed 3 bases from V and 3 bases from J, with 16 bases in between. The germline V gene encodes CDR1 SGHDT and CDR2 YYEEEE. The CDR3 totals 16 residues.

The chain is built from TRBV5-1 and TRBJ2-1; 7 bases line up with TRBD2. Per the germline V gene, CDR1 is SGHRS and CDR2 is YFSETQ. The CDR3 loop spans 13 amino acids. Trimming removed 0 bases from V and 9 bases from J; junction bases left unmatched: 3. CDR3 coding DNA: TGCGCCAGCAGCTTGGTGGGCGGGGGTGAGCAGTTCTTC. Translation gives CASSLVGGGEQFF.

The chain carries TRBV20-1 and TRBJ2-5; unclear D gene. The length of the CDR3 is 11 residues. Germline V gene sequence: CDR1 DFQATT, CDR2 SNEGSKA (reference sequence). This chain's CDR3 is CSPYWGETQYF. CDR3 nucleotides: TGCAGCCCATATTGGGGTGAGACCCAGTACTTC.

The chain recombines TRBV19 with TRBJ2-7; the D gene is possibly TRBD2 (6 bases). Trimming cost V 2 bases and J 5 bases, with 13 bases left between them. CDR1 LNHDA and CDR2 SQIVND come from the germline V gene (reference sequence). The CDR3 spans 14 residues. The CDR3 reads CASSITGGVDEQYF. CDR3 coding DNA: TGTGCCAGTAGTATAACCGGGGGTGTCGACGAGCAGTACTTC.

The CDR3 coding sequence is TGTGCCAGCAGCTTAGAGGCAGGGCGAGGGGAGCAGTACTTC. Translating it yields CASSLEAGRGEQYF. V usage is TRBV11-2 and J usage is TRBJ2-7; D is perhaps TRBD1 or TRBD2 (5 bases each). This CDR3 has 14 amino acids. The germline CDR1 and CDR2 sequences are SGHAT and FQNNGV. The V end lost 0 bases, the J end lost 7 bases, and 13 bases lay between the germline ends.

This clone has just a few counts. The chain couples TRBV4-3 to TRBJ2-7; 7 bases are a match to TRBD2. The ends lost 0 bases at V and 0 bases at J; junction bases unmatched: 14. CDR3 length equals 19 residues. Germline V CDR1 and CDR2: LGHNA, YSLEER. CDR3 in DNA: TGCGCCAGCAGCCAAGATGTGGGGAGCGGGGCAGATTTCTCCTACGAGCAGTACTTC. It specifies CASSQDVGSGADFSYEQYF.

The chain recombines TRBV7-9 with TRBJ1-1, with 8 bases identical to TRBD1. The J segment lost 0 bases and the V segment lost 7 bases, leaving 7 bases of the junction unmatched. The germline V gene has CDR1 SEHNR and CDR2 FQNEAQ (reference sequence). The length of the CDR3 is 15 residues. The CDR3 bases are TGTGCCAGCACCACCGGGGGACAGGTGAACACTGAAGCTTTCTTT. The encoded protein is CASTTGGQVNTEAFF.

The chain uses TRBV4-1 and TRBJ2-5, with 10 bases lining up with TRBD1. CDR3 length equals 17 residues. Unmatched junction bases numbered 9, after V lost 0 bases and J lost 5 bases. The germline CDR1 and CDR2 sequences are MGHRA and YSYEKL. The CDR3 sequence: CASSQERTGGRGETQYF. CDR3 nucleotide sequence: TGCGCCAGCAGCCAAGAGCGGACAGGGGGACGGGGGGAGACCCAGTACTTC.

The rearrangement uses TRBV5-4 and TRBJ2-5; D is unclear. The CDR3 loop spans 12 amino acids. V lost 1 base to trimming and J lost 5 bases, with 6 bases between them. The germline V gene has CDR1 SGHNT and CDR2 YYREEE (reference sequence). The CDR3 reads CASSLHLETQYF. CDR3 sequence (DNA): TGTGCCAGCAGCTTGCACTTGGAGACCCAGTACTTC.

The chain has TRBV6-1 and TRBJ1-1; D call uncertain. Germline CDR1 is MNHNS and CDR2 is SASEGT. The CDR3 sequence is 11 residues long. Deletions cut 11 bases from V and 2 bases from J, with 9 bases between. The CDR3 spells CAYRENTEAFF. The CDR3 region has the DNA TGTGCCTATAGGGAAAACACTGAAGCTTTCTTT.

The chain combines TRBV23-1 with TRBJ2-1; 8 positions match TRBD1. TRBV23-1 is an open reading frame whose function is uncertain. The CDR3 spans 20 residues. The junction had 13 bases not matched to a gene; V was cut back by 0 bases and J by 0 bases. CDR3: CASSQSFSRTGTFSYNEQFF. CDR3 nucleotides: TGCGCCAGCAGTCAATCATTTTCCCGGACAGGGACCTTCTCCTACAATGAGCAGTTCTTC.